These 21 T cell receptor beta chains came from one sample sequenced in a study of identifying expanded T cells in peripheral blood. Repertoires were generated with immunoSEQ multiplex PCR, while TCRdb's copy carries only in-frame clones and drops some. The sample yields some 99,000 clones, around 89% seen once. Specimen: blood. These receptors came from a person aged 18 to 75 in good health.

The chain links TRBV2 to TRBJ1-1; D not certain. Between the trimmed V and J ends, which lost 3 bases and 1 base, there was a span of 9 bases. Germline assignment: CDR1 SNHLY and CDR2 FYNNEI. The CDR3 is 14 residues long. CDR3 region: CASSEFAENTEAFF. The CDR3 bases are TGTGCCAGCAGTGAGTTTGCGGAGAACACTGAAGCTTTCTTT.

This chain links TRBV7-2 with TRBJ2-5, with D tentatively TRBD1 (5 bases). Trimming pared 1 base from V and 2 bases from J, leaving 14 bases between. The germline V gene has CDR1 SGHTA and CDR2 FQGNSA. The CDR3 covers 16 residues. The CDR3 nucleotides are TGTGCCAGCAGCTTAGGAACAGCCCCAGGGCAAGAGACCCAGTACTTC. The encoded protein is CASSLGTAPGQETQYF.

This chain joins TRBV30 and TRBJ1-2; the D is unclear. Germline CDR1 and CDR2: GTSNPN and SVGIG (reference sequence). Trimming removed 4 bases from V and 6 bases from J, with 12 bases in between. The CDR3 totals 12 residues. In nucleotides, the CDR3 is TGTGCCTGGAATACACATCTCCATGGCTACACCTTC. It specifies CAWNTHLHGYTF.

This clone came up a few times. The V gene is TRBV28, the J gene TRBJ1-2, with 11 bases that match TRBD1. The CDR3 runs 13 residues. Germline CDR1 and CDR2: MDHEN and SYDVKM. After removal of 8 bases from V and 7 bases from J, the junction contained 6 bases not matched to a gene. The CDR3 nucleotides are TGTGCCAGCGGAGGACAGGGGGCTGGTGGCTACACCTTC. Its protein product is CASGGQGAGGYTF.

This clone was seen a single time. The chain joins TRBV9 to TRBJ2-5; 9 bases agree with TRBD1. There are 15 residues in the CDR3. The V gene's germline CDR1 is SGDLS and CDR2 YYNGEE. Trimming cost V 4 bases and J 5 bases; bases outside gene matches: 9. The CDR3 bases are TGTGCCAGCAGCCCCGGGACAGGGTGGGAGGAGACCCAGTACTTC. Translated: CASSPGTGWEETQYF.

For the CDR3, the DNA is TGCGCCAGCGAACTAGCGGGGGACTCCTACAATGAGCAGTTCTTC. Its translation: CASELAGDSYNEQFF. V and J are TRBV5-1 and TRBJ2-1, with 11 bases identical to TRBD2. The CDR3 contains 15 residues. The V gene end was trimmed by 7 bases and the J gene end by 0 bases; junction bases not matched to a gene: 3. Per germline, CDR1 SGHRS and CDR2 YFSETQ.

V usage is TRBV28 and J usage is TRBJ1-4; 9 bases align to TRBD1. V lost 6 bases, J lost 8 bases, and 7 bases stayed unmatched. Per germline, CDR1 MDHEN and CDR2 SYDVKM. CDR3 length: 14 residues. The CDR3 here is CASSSGQGGEKLFF. The CDR3 DNA reads as TGTGCCAGCAGCTCGGGACAGGGTGGGGAAAAACTGTTTTTT.

This chain joins TRBV7-9 and TRBJ2-7; D is unclear. The CDR3 spans 9 residues. The V end lost 8 bases, the J end lost 3 bases, and 2 bases lay between the germline ends. Germline CDR1 is SEHNR and CDR2 is FQNEAQ (reference sequence). For the CDR3, the DNA is TGTGCCAGCGGCTACGAGCAGTACTTC. This encodes CASGYEQYF.

This sequence joins TRBV5-8 and TRBJ2-7; 7 nucleotides line up with TRBD1. This CDR3 has 15 amino acids. V gave up 4 bases and J gave up 5 bases; unmatched junction bases: 12. Germline-derived CDR1 and CDR2 are SGHTS and YDEGEE. The CDR3 sequence: CASSVTYGQVDEQYF. The CDR3 DNA reads as TGTGCCAGCAGCGTCACCTACGGACAGGTAGACGAGCAGTACTTC.

V usage is TRBV5-6 and J usage is TRBJ1-2, with D uncertain. The germline CDR1 and CDR2 sequences are SGHDT and YYEEEE. Trimming took off 0 bases at V and 3 bases at J, with 9 bases between the two ends. The length of the CDR3 is 14 residues. This chain's CDR3 is CASSLEGRYYGYTF. As DNA, the CDR3 is TGTGCCAGCAGCTTGGAGGGTCGGTACTATGGCTACACCTTC.

The chain carries TRBV11-1 and TRBJ2-7; 8 positions match TRBD1. Germline V gene sequence: CDR1 SGHAT, CDR2 FQDESV (reference sequence). CDR3 size: 14 residues. V was pared by 5 bases and J by 2 bases, with 5 bases of the junction left unmatched. CDR3 in DNA: TGTGCCAGCAGCCTTGGACAGGGCCCCTACGAGCAGTACTTC. Encoded protein: CASSLGQGPYEQYF.

The chain carries TRBV30 and TRBJ2-7; tentative D call: TRBD2 (5 bases). Germline V gives CDR1 GTSNPN, CDR2 SVGIG (reference sequence). This CDR3 has 15 residues. The V end was cut by 3 bases, the J end by 0 bases, with 15 bases between. The CDR3 nucleotides are TGTGCCTGGAGAAGACTATCTCAAAACTCCTACGAGCAGTACTTC. It encodes CAWRRLSQNSYEQYF.

CDR3 in amino acids: CSANSGRAGNEQFF. Written as DNA, the CDR3 is TGCAGCGCCAATAGCGGGAGGGCCGGGAATGAGCAGTTCTTC. V and J are TRBV29-1 and TRBJ2-1, with 11 bases that match TRBD2. The length of the CDR3 is 14 residues. Germline CDR1 SQVTM, CDR2 ANQGSEA. The V gene end was trimmed by 7 bases and the J gene end by 7 bases; junction bases not matched to a gene: 9.

CDR3 residues: CAIKTASSYEQYF. The CDR3 region has the DNA TGTGCCATAAAGACAGCTAGCTCCTACGAGCAGTACTTC. This chain connects TRBV10-3 to TRBJ2-7, with a weak D call TRBD1 (5 bases). This CDR3 has 13 residues. In germline, CDR1 is ENHRY, CDR2 SYGVKD. V gave up 9 bases and J gave up 0 bases, with 12 bases separating them.

CDR3 bases: TGTGCCAGCAGCTTAGAAACAGGAAGGGACTATGGCTACACCTTC. Encoded protein: CASSLETGRDYGYTF. The chain couples TRBV7-9 to TRBJ1-2; D may be TRBD1 (5 bases). CDR1 is SEHNR and CDR2 is FQNEAQ in the germline V gene (reference sequence). This CDR3 comprises 15 residues. The ends were cut back, 1 base at V and 3 bases at J, with 12 bases in the middle.

J is TRBJ2-2 and V is TRBV27; D could derive from TRBD1 or TRBD2 (5 bases each). The CDR3 is 14 amino acids. The V end lost 6 bases, the J end lost 4 bases, and 12 bases lay between the germline ends. Per the germline V gene, CDR1 is MNHEY and CDR2 is SMNVEV (reference sequence). The CDR3 sequence: CASSSGPLTGELFF. The DNA for the CDR3 is TGTGCCAGCAGCTCGGGGCCCCTCACCGGGGAGCTGTTTTTT.

The V and J genes are TRBV2 and TRBJ1-2; 9 bases are a match to TRBD1. The J segment lost 12 bases and the V segment lost 3 bases, leaving 17 bases of the junction unmatched. The CDR3 loop spans 16 amino acids. CDR1 is SNHLY and CDR2 is FYNNEI in the germline V gene. CDR3 in DNA: TGTGCCAGCAGTGAGGGGCCAACAGGGGGCGATGTTTGGAACACCTTC. Translation: CASSEGPTGGDVWNTF.

This sequence joins TRBV5-5 and TRBJ1-1, with D tentatively TRBD1 (5 bases). CDR1 and CDR2 (germline): SGHKS, YYEKEE (reference sequence). The CDR3 totals 15 residues. Trimming stripped 3 bases from V and 8 bases from J, with 20 bases between. The CDR3 DNA reads as TGTGCCAGCAGCTCATTGATGGACATCAGAAAAGAAGCTTTCTTT. Translating gives CASSSLMDIRKEAFF.

The gene calls are TRBV10-3 and TRBJ1-1; no firm D call. The V gene's germline CDR1 is ENHRY and CDR2 SYGVKD. The CDR3 has 14 residues. Trimming shortened V by 2 bases and J by 8 bases, and 15 bases separated the two germline ends. CDR3 sequence: CAISEVPGSLEAFF. The DNA for the CDR3 is TGTGCCATCAGTGAGGTTCCGGGCAGCCTAGAAGCTTTCTTT.

The chain couples TRBV5-1 to TRBJ1-2; D not certain. CDR1 is SGHRS and CDR2 is YFSETQ in the germline V gene. The CDR3 spans 14 residues. V dropped 1 base and J dropped 3 bases, with 10 bases sitting between them. The CDR3 is CASSLLGIDYGYTF. The CDR3, as DNA: TGCGCCAGCAGCTTGTTAGGCATAGACTATGGCTACACCTTC.

CDR3 sequence: CASSFEVRQETQYF. CDR3 in DNA: TGTGCCAGCAGCTTCGAGGTTAGACAAGAGACCCAGTACTTC. V is TRBV11-3 and J is TRBJ2-5; D is unclear. CDR3 length: 14 amino acids. Germline loops: CDR1 SGHNT, CDR2 YENEEA. Trimming stripped 3 bases from V and 2 bases from J, with 10 bases between.